These 20 T cell receptor beta chains were sequenced from one sample in a study of STAT5B mutations in CD4+ large granular lymphocyte leukemia. Clones were read by immunoSEQ multiplex PCR, and TCRdb kept only the in-frame ones, dropping some. The table has tens of thousands of clones, 65% to 75% seen once. The sample comprised CD4+ T cells from blood buffy coats. These receptors were taken from a human donor in good health.

Only one count was recorded for this clone. The chain couples TRBV5-1 to TRBJ1-3; possible D gene TRBD1, 6 bases. CDR1 SGHRS and CDR2 YFSETQ come from the germline V gene. The CDR3 consists of 15 residues. V was trimmed by 2 bases and J by 2 bases, leaving 11 bases between them. Here the CDR3 DNA reads TGCGCCAGCAGCTTACAGGGTCTCGCTGGAAACACCATATATTTT. This sequence encodes CASSLQGLAGNTIYF. The full variable domain, its missing parts supplied by reference TRBV5-1 and TRBJ1-3, is KAGVTQTPRYLIKTRGQQVTLSCSPISGHRSVSWYQQTPGQGLQFLFEYFSETQRNKGNFPGRFSGRQFSNSRSEMNVSTLELGDSALYLCASSLQGLAGNTIYFGEGSWLTVV.

The V call is TRBV11-3, the J call TRBJ2-7; 8 bases line up with TRBD2. Germline CDR1 reads SGHNT; CDR2 reads YENEEA. J was trimmed by 0 bases and V by 2 bases; bases with no gene match: 6. The CDR3 is made up of 16 amino acids. The CDR3 protein is CASSLSGGQSSYEQYF. The CDR3 DNA reads TGTGCCAGCAGCTTATCGGGGGGGCAAAGCTCCTACGAGCAGTACTTC.

V gene TRBV2 combines with J gene TRBJ2-2, with D possibly TRBD2 on 5 matching bases. The CDR3 runs 16 residues. V shed 6 bases and J shed 3 bases, with 17 bases lying between them. Germline assignment: CDR1 SNHLY and CDR2 FYNNEI. The CDR3 DNA reads as TGTGCCAGCAGCCCCCACCGGGGTACCTACACCGGGGAGCTGTTTTTT. It specifies CASSPHRGTYTGELFF.

This clone was seen once. The J gene is TRBJ2-1, the V gene TRBV5-4, with a tentative D call TRBD2 (5 bases). V gave up 0 bases and J gave up 9 bases, with 16 bases separating them. Germline-derived CDR1 and CDR2 are SGHNT and YYREEE (reference sequence). The CDR3 extends over 15 amino acids. The CDR3 DNA sequence: TGTGCCAGCAGCTTGGCTACCGGGCGGAGGAGTGAGCAGTTCTTC. This encodes CASSLATGRRSEQFF.

The chain recombines TRBV7-2 with TRBJ1-2; D is unresolved. V was clipped by 8 bases and J by 5 bases, with 33 bases between them. Germline loops: CDR1 SGHTA, CDR2 FQGNSA. The CDR3 covers 19 residues. The CDR3 reads CASQQTNSPPWQHDYGYTF. CDR3 in DNA: TGTGCCAGCCAACAGACGAATAGCCCACCGTGGCAGCATGATTATGGCTACACCTTC.

This chain links TRBV7-8 with TRBJ2-1; 13 bases line up with TRBD2. V lost 6 bases, J lost 0 bases, and 8 bases stayed unmatched. The CDR3 has 18 amino acids. Germline assignment: CDR1 SGHVS and CDR2 FQNEAQ. This CDR3 is CASSLLAGGLSSYNEQFF. CDR3 nucleotide sequence: TGTGCCAGCAGTTTACTAGCGGGAGGGCTAAGCTCCTACAATGAGCAGTTCTTC. The variable domain in full, completed from reference TRBV7-8 and TRBJ2-1, reads GAGVSQSPRYKVAKRGQDVALRCDPISGHVSLFWYQQALGQGPEFLTYFQNEAQLDKSGLPSDRFFAERPEGSVSTLKIQRTQQEDSAVYLCASSLLAGGLSSYNEQFFGPGTRLTVL.

DNA for the CDR3: TGTGCCAGCTCACCAAGGGGAGCCGGGGCCAACGTCCTGACTTTC. This sequence encodes CASSPRGAGANVLTF. This chain uses TRBV18 with TRBJ2-6, with D perhaps matching TRBD1 or TRBD2 (5 bases each). The CDR3 length is 15 residues. The germline CDR1 and CDR2 sequences are KGHSH and LQKENI. Trimming shortened V by 2 bases and J by 4 bases, and 9 bases separated the two germline ends.

DNA of the CDR3: TGTGCCAGTAGTATAGTGAGAGGGGGTGATAGCAATCAGCCCCAGCATTTT. This gives the protein CASSIVRGGDSNQPQHF. This chain joins TRBV19 and TRBJ1-5; D is perhaps TRBD1 (6 bases). The germline V and J ends were trimmed by 1 base and 0 bases, with 13 bases remaining between them. Germline V gene lookup returns CDR1 LNHDA and CDR2 SQIVND (reference sequence). CDR3 length: 17 residues.

The rearrangement links TRBV27 to TRBJ1-2; the D is unclear. This CDR3 has 12 amino acids. The V end lost 5 bases, the J end lost 8 bases, and 12 bases lay between the germline ends. Per germline, CDR1 MNHEY and CDR2 SMNVEV (reference sequence). The CDR3 sequence is CASSATPGGYTF. CDR3 nucleotides: TGTGCCAGCAGTGCGACTCCGGGGGGCTACACCTTC.

The sample holds one count of this clone. V and J are TRBV7-2 and TRBJ1-1; maybe TRBD1 (6 bases). Trimming took off 3 bases at V and 4 bases at J, with 12 bases between the two ends. This CDR3 has 14 residues. CDR1 is SGHTA, CDR2 FQGNSA, per germline. The chain's CDR3 is CASSFEGEGTEAFF. The CDR3 nucleotides read TGTGCCAGCAGCTTCGAGGGGGAAGGCACTGAAGCTTTCTTT.

V is TRBV7-2 and J is TRBJ2-5; TRBD2 might be the D (7 bases). V was trimmed by 2 bases and J by 5 bases, leaving 18 bases between them. The CDR3 extends over 16 amino acids. Per germline, CDR1 SGHTA and CDR2 FQGNSA. The CDR3 sequence is CASSLPPGGRRETQYF. The CDR3 DNA sequence: TGTGCCAGCAGCTTACCTCCCGGGGGGCGGAGGGAGACCCAGTACTTC. Complete variable domain (other parts from reference TRBV7-2 and TRBJ2-5): GAGVSQSPSNKVTEKGKDVELRCDPISGHTALYWYRQSLGQGLEFLIYFQGNSAPDKSGLPSDRFSAERTGGSVSTLTIQRTQQEDSAVYLCASSLPPGGRRETQYFGPGTRLLVL.

The rearrangement uses TRBV5-8 and TRBJ2-1; TRBD1 aligns across 10 bases. V dropped 0 bases and J dropped 7; count of bases not matched to a gene: 4. The CDR3 contains 15 residues. CDR1 and CDR2 (germline): SGHTS, YDEGEE. The CDR3 DNA follows: TGTGCCAGCAGCTTGGCCCGGACAGGGGGGAATGAGCAGTTCTTC. Translating gives CASSLARTGGNEQFF.

This clone appeared once. The junction and the germline gene differ at one end; a read error may be behind it. The chain joins TRBV7-7 to TRBJ1-5; 8 bases fit TRBD1. The germline gives CDR1 SSHAT, CDR2 FNYEAQ (reference sequence). The CDR3 runs to 19 residues. The DNA for the CDR3 is TGTGCTAGCAGCTTACCTACCCGGACAGGGATCTATAGCAATCAGCCCCAGCATTTT. Protein sequence: CASSLPTRTGIYSNQPQHF.

The CDR3 loop reads CASSFGGARSTGELFF. The CDR3 DNA sequence: TGTGCCAGCAGCTTTGGGGGGGCGCGTTCGACCGGGGAGCTGTTTTTT. V gene TRBV5-4 combines with J gene TRBJ2-2, with a possible D match to TRBD2 (7 bases). Germline values: CDR1 SGHNT, CDR2 YYREEE (reference sequence). The CDR3 is 16 residues long. Trimming left V 2 bases short and J 5 bases short, with 16 bases between.

This clone has a single count. The V call is TRBV7-2, the J call TRBJ1-1; D may be TRBD1 (6 bases). CDR1 and CDR2 from the germline V gene are SGHTA and FQGNSA. Between the trimmed V and J ends, which lost 5 bases and 6 bases, there was a span of 19 bases. The CDR3 has 15 amino acids. The CDR3 is CASSPKQGNGAEAFF. The DNA of the CDR3 is TGTGCCAGCAGCCCGAAGCAGGGGAACGGCGCTGAAGCTTTCTTT. The full variable domain, completed using reference TRBV7-2 and TRBJ1-1, is GAGVSQSPSNKVTEKGKDVELRCDPISGHTALYWYRQSLGQGLEFLIYFQGNSAPDKSGLPSDRFSAERTGGSVSTLTIQRTQQEDSAVYLCASSPKQGNGAEAFFGQGTRLTVV.

The rearrangement uses TRBV5-1 and TRBJ2-2; 13 bases agree with TRBD2. Germline values: CDR1 SGHRS, CDR2 YFSETQ. V shed 4 bases, J shed 5 bases, and the junction held 5 bases outside the gene matches. The CDR3 has 16 amino acids. CDR3 sequence: CASSQGLAGLTGELFF. The CDR3 DNA follows: TGCGCCAGCAGCCAGGGACTAGCGGGATTAACCGGGGAGCTGTTTTTT.

This chain uses TRBV9 with TRBJ2-1; perhaps TRBD1 as D (6 bases). There are 15 residues in the CDR3. V shed 5 bases and J shed 0 bases, with 12 bases lying between them. The V gene's germline CDR1 is SGDLS and CDR2 YYNGEE. The CDR3 loop is CASSSQGSSYNEQFF. DNA for the CDR3: TGTGCCAGCAGTTCTCAGGGGAGCTCCTACAATGAGCAGTTCTTC. The complete variable domain, with remaining parts taken from reference TRBV9 and TRBJ2-1, reads DSGVTQTPKHLITATGQRVTLRCSPRSGDLSVYWYQQSLDQGLQFLIQYYNGEERAKGNILERFSAQQFPDLHSELNLSSLELGDSALYFCASSSQGSSYNEQFFGPGTRLTVL.

The chain is built from TRBV7-9 and TRBJ2-3; D call uncertain. The CDR3 runs 15 residues. Trimming pared 3 bases from V and 1 base from J, leaving 11 bases between. Germline CDR1 reads SEHNR; CDR2 reads FQNEAQ (reference sequence). The DNA of the CDR3 is TGTGCCAGCAGCTTGATAGCAAGTGGCACAGATACGCAGTATTTT. As protein: CASSLIASGTDTQYF.

This clone came up a few times. The chain has TRBV4-1 and TRBJ1-2, with 12 bases matching TRBD1. CDR1 MGHRA and CDR2 YSYEKL come from the germline V gene. The CDR3 sequence is 14 residues long. With V trimmed by 3 bases and J by 7 bases, 3 bases remained unmatched. CDR3 in DNA: TGCGCCAGCAGCCACGGGACAGGGGGCTTTGGCTACACCTTC. Translation gives CASSHGTGGFGYTF.

As DNA, the CDR3 is TGTGCCAGCAGTTCGCCAGGGAGAGGCTACACCTTC. Translating gives CASSSPGRGYTF. V gene TRBV6-5 combines with J gene TRBJ1-2, with a weak D call TRBD1 (5 bases). CDR1 is MNHEY and CDR2 is SVGAGI in the germline V gene. This CDR3 is built from 12 residues. Trimming took off 4 bases at V and 8 bases at J, with 11 bases between the two ends.